The 21 T cell receptor beta chains presented below share a single source sample, sequenced in a study of blood T cell repertoires in COVID-19. Libraries were prepared by immunoSEQ multiplex PCR; TCRdb keeps only in-frame clonotypes and omits some of them. The sample has fewer than 40,000 clones, around four fifths seen once; the top ten hold less than 40%. The sequenced sample was peripheral blood. The receptors were gathered from a man aged 55 to 70 with acute or convalescent COVID-19.

CDR3 sequence reads: CASSALGAGELFF. In DNA, the CDR3 is TGTGCCAGCAGCGCTCTAGGGGCCGGGGAGCTGTTTTTT. The chain combines TRBV2 with TRBJ2-2, with D possibly being TRBD1 (5 bases). The CDR3 spans 13 residues. The germline gives CDR1 SNHLY, CDR2 FYNNEI. The V gene lost 6 bases and the J gene lost 6 bases, with 11 bases spanning the gap.

The chain couples TRBV7-6 to TRBJ2-5; 12 bases are shared with TRBD2. Trimming took 1 base from V and 5 from J; bases not matched to a gene: 2. CDR3 length equals 15 residues. From germline, CDR1 is SGHVS and CDR2 FNYEAQ. CDR3: CASSLGTSGMETQYF. The CDR3 nucleotides read TGTGCCAGCAGCTTAGGGACTAGCGGGATGGAGACCCAGTACTTC.

The CDR3 region has the DNA TGCGCCAGCAGCTTGTATCAGATCACCGGGGAGCTGTTTTTT. It is translated as CASSLYQITGELFF. The chain combines TRBV5-1 with TRBJ2-2; D not certain. Germline V lookup: CDR1 SGHRS, CDR2 YFSETQ. The CDR3 runs to 14 residues. Trimming took 1 base from V and 4 from J, leaving 8 bases between them.

The rearrangement joins TRBV2 to TRBJ2-1, with 12 bases fitting TRBD2. This CDR3 is 15 amino acids long. Germline assignment: CDR1 SNHLY and CDR2 FYNNEI. With V trimmed by 0 bases and J by 6 bases, 0 bases remained unmatched. The CDR3 loop is CASSEAGLAGNEQFF. CDR3 in DNA: TGTGCCAGCAGTGAAGCGGGACTAGCGGGCAATGAGCAGTTCTTC.

The V gene is TRBV11-3, the J gene TRBJ2-1; 7 bases match TRBD1. Germline CDR1 and CDR2: SGHNT and YENEEA. With V trimmed by 3 bases and J by 3 bases, 2 bases remained unmatched. The CDR3 extends over 14 amino acids. The CDR3, as DNA: TGTGCCAGCAGCTTCCGGGACAGCTACAATGAGCAGTTCTTC. Translation gives CASSFRDSYNEQFF.

V and J are TRBV3-1 (or the pseudogene TRBV3-2) and TRBJ2-7, with TRBD1 matching 8 bases. The V segment lost 4 bases and the J segment 3 bases; nucleotides outside the gene matches: 8. The CDR3 covers 15 residues. Germline CDR1 reads LGHDT; CDR2 reads YNNKEL (reference sequence). In nucleotides, the CDR3 is TGTGCCAGCAGCCCGACTGGACAGGGAAACTACGAGCAGTACTTC. Translated, it gives CASSPTGQGNYEQYF.

The V and J genes are TRBV28 and TRBJ1-5; 7 bases are shared with TRBD1. The V and J ends lost 6 bases and 1 base, in that order; junction bases with no gene match: 3. Germline V gene sequence: CDR1 MDHEN, CDR2 SYDVKM. The CDR3 consists of 14 residues. The CDR3: CASRLQGSNQPQHF. The CDR3 DNA reads as TGTGCCAGCAGGCTACAGGGGAGCAATCAGCCCCAGCATTTT.

J is TRBJ1-5 and V is TRBV7-8; maybe TRBD1 (6 bases). Germline CDR1 is SGHVS and CDR2 is FQNEAQ. This CDR3 spans 17 amino acids. V lost 2 bases to trimming and J lost 0 bases, with 14 bases between them. The DNA for the CDR3 is TGTGCCAGCAGCTTAAGTCAGGGGCTATATAGCAATCAGCCCCAGCATTTT. Protein sequence: CASSLSQGLYSNQPQHF.

This clone has a single count. The CDR3, as DNA: TGTGCCAGCAGTTTGTGGTCAGCGAACACCGGGGAGCTGTTTTTT. It yields the protein CASSLWSANTGELFF. The genes are TRBV28 and TRBJ2-2; D gene uncertain. V gave up 3 bases and J gave up 0 bases, with 8 bases separating them. Germline CDR1 and CDR2: MDHEN and SYDVKM. The length of the CDR3 is 15 residues.

The rearrangement joins TRBV10-1 to TRBJ2-1; maybe TRBD1 (6 bases). V shed 6 bases and J shed 0 bases, with 12 bases lying between them. This CDR3 has 15 residues. The germline CDR1 and CDR2 sequences are WNHNN and SYGVQD (reference sequence). The DNA of the CDR3 is TGCGCCAGCAGCCTGGCACAGGGCTCCTACAATGAGCAGTTCTTC. This gives the protein CASSLAQGSYNEQFF.

In this sample, this clone turned up a few times. The chain employs TRBV6-6 and TRBJ1-2, with D possibly TRBD1 on 6 matching bases. V was shortened by 5 bases and J by 4 bases, with 17 bases between the two germline ends. In germline, CDR1 is MNHNY, CDR2 SVGAGI (reference sequence). This CDR3 has 15 amino acids. DNA of the CDR3: TGTGCCAGCAGTCGACAGGAACGGGATATCTATGGCTACACCTTC. Translated, it gives CASSRQERDIYGYTF.

The genes are TRBV5-1 and TRBJ2-2; 8 positions match TRBD2. This CDR3 is 17 amino acids long. The J segment lost 1 base and the V segment lost 6 bases, leaving 11 bases of the junction unmatched. The germline gives CDR1 SGHRS, CDR2 YFSETQ. CDR3 DNA sequence: TGCGCCAGCACCCCTCTGCTCGCGGGAGGGAACACCGGGGAGCTGTTTTTT. Amino acids: CASTPLLAGGNTGELFF.

V gene TRBV30 combines with J gene TRBJ1-1; weak D call: TRBD1 (6 bases). The V gene lost 4 bases and the J gene lost 3 bases, with 12 bases spanning the gap. The CDR3 consists of 13 residues. Germline values: CDR1 GTSNPN, CDR2 SVGIG (reference sequence). The CDR3: CAWMPGGHTEAFF. In DNA form, the CDR3 reads TGTGCCTGGATGCCGGGGGGGCACACTGAAGCTTTCTTT. Drawing the rest from reference TRBV30 and TRBJ1-1, the complete variable domain is SQTIHQWPATLVQPVGSPLSLECTVEGTSNPNLYWYRQAAGRGLQLLFYSVGIGQISSEVPQNLSASRPQDRQFILSSKKLLLSDSGFYLCAWMPGGHTEAFFGQGTRLTVV.

This clone was seen a handful of times. This chain links TRBV11-3 with TRBJ2-7; D gene uncertain. Germline loops: CDR1 SGHNT, CDR2 YENEEA. V lost 2 bases and J lost 4, with 15 bases in between. The CDR3 sequence is 15 residues long. CDR3 amino acids: CASSLSGRGPYEQYF. In DNA, the CDR3 is TGTGCCAGCAGCTTATCCGGAAGAGGCCCTTACGAGCAGTACTTC.

This clone showed up just a few times. CDR3 protein: CAISDAGGNQPQHF. The CDR3 DNA reads TGTGCCATCTCGGACGCGGGCGGCAATCAGCCCCAGCATTTT. The chain employs TRBV10-3 and TRBJ1-5; D unclear. The V end was cut by 8 bases, the J end by 2 bases, with 13 bases between. The CDR3 contains 14 residues. From germline, CDR1 is ENHRY and CDR2 SYGVKD.

The gene calls are TRBV21-1 and TRBJ2-3; the table's D gene call, TRBD2, was not cross checked with the DNA. TRBV21-1 is shown as a pseudogene. The CDR3 covers 15 residues. CDR3: CASSKARSERDTQYF. The CDR3 region has the DNA TGTGCCAGCAGCAAAGCGAGGTCGGAGAGAGATACGCAGTATTTT.

The chain is built from TRBV5-1 and TRBJ2-7; D is unclear. Trimming pared 3 bases from V and 6 bases from J, leaving 10 bases between. Looked up from germline, CDR1 is SGHRS and CDR2 is YFSETQ. This CDR3 comprises 12 residues. CDR3 sequence reads: CASSYDTLEQYF. For the CDR3, the DNA is TGCGCCAGCAGCTACGATACTCTCGAGCAGTACTTC.

V and J are TRBV29-1 and TRBJ1-4, with unresolved D. V was cut by 4 bases and J by 6 bases, with 6 bases left in between. The germline gives CDR1 SQVTM, CDR2 ANQGSEA. CDR3 length equals 11 residues. In DNA, the CDR3 is TGCAGCGTTGGCAGTTATGAAAAACTGTTTTTT. Protein sequence: CSVGSYEKLFF.

V usage is TRBV4-3 and J usage is TRBJ1-5; the D gene is possibly TRBD1 (6 bases). Per the germline V gene, CDR1 is LGHNA and CDR2 is YSLEER. The V gene lost 4 bases and the J gene lost 9 bases, with 19 bases spanning the gap. The length of the CDR3 is 15 residues. CDR3 amino acids: CASSPSGTLKGPQHF. The DNA of the CDR3 is TGCGCCAGCAGCCCTAGCGGGACACTAAAAGGGCCCCAGCATTTT.

This chain connects TRBV7-7 to TRBJ2-7, with 8 bases that match TRBD1. Germline-derived CDR1 and CDR2 are SSHAT and FNYEAQ (reference sequence). The CDR3 has 14 amino acids. J was trimmed by 6 bases and V by 0 bases; bases with no gene match: 4. The CDR3 nucleotides read TGTGCCAGCAGCTTAGCGGTAGGGACAGGCGAGCAGTACTTC. This sequence encodes CASSLAVGTGEQYF.

The chain joins TRBV11-3 to TRBJ2-7, with TRBD2 matching 7 bases. The germline CDR1 and CDR2 sequences are SGHNT and YENEEA. This CDR3 is built from 16 residues. Unmatched junction bases numbered 12, after V lost 7 bases and J lost 0 bases. CDR3 coding DNA: TGTGCCAGCAACCTCCTCGGGGGGTCCCCCTCCTACGAGCAGTACTTC. Its protein product is CASNLLGGSPSYEQYF.